Listed below are T cell receptor beta chains from one sample, sequenced in a study of blood T cell repertoires in COVID-19. TCRdb's copy holds only in-frame clones and misses some; the assay was immunoSEQ multiplex PCR. The sample has tens of thousands of clones, around 84% seen once; the top ten hold around 8%. The sample taken for sequencing was peripheral blood. The receptors shown here come from a human donor in a cohort sampled during active COVID-19. The CDR3 runs from the conserved cysteine through the conserved F or W. A D gene is named only where the DNA matches it firmly. Rows may omit the clone size; those that give it use once, few, many or a size class.

>TRBD1|-|TRBV19|TRBJ2-7
CASSDTQGAHDEQYF
TGTGCCAGTAGTGATACACAGGGGGCGCACGACGAGCAGTACTTC
>TRBD2|-|TRBV24-1|TRBJ2-1
CATSETGLAGRINEQFF
TGTGCCACCAGTGAAACAGGACTAGCGGGACGGATCAATGAGCAGTTCTTC
>TRBD1|-|TRBV28|TRBJ2-3
CASSLAGGTDTQYF
TGTGCCAGCAGTTTGGCAGGGGGTACAGATACGCAGTATTTT
>TRBD2|-|TRBV30|TRBJ2-7
CAWSKGLAAYEQYF
TGTGCCTGGAGTAAGGGACTAGCGGCCTACGAGCAGTACTTC
>TRBD2|-|TRBV27|TRBJ2-1
CASTSTWTSGKLEQFF
TGTGCCAGCACCAGCACCTGGACTAGCGGGAAACTGGAGCAGTTCTTC
>TRBD2|-|TRBV28|TRBJ2-1
CASSVLAGYSLEQFF
TGTGCCAGCAGTGTACTAGCGGGATACTCGCTTGAGCAGTTCTTC
>TRBD1|-|TRBV5-1|TRBJ2-7
CASSIRDRGLCEQYF
TGCGCCAGCAGCATCCGGGACAGGGGGCTTTGTGAGCAGTACTTC
>TRBD1|-|TRBV15|TRBJ1-2
CATSRDMWDRGNGYTF
TGTGCCACCAGCAGAGATATGTGGGACAGGGGGAACGGCTACACCTTC
>TRBD1|-|TRBV6-5|TRBJ2-2
CASSLQTGALTGELFF
TGTGCCAGCAGTTTACAGACAGGGGCGCTGACCGGGGAGCTGTTTTTT
>TRBD1|few|TRBV7-9|TRBJ1-1
CASSLTGANEAFF
TGTGCCAGCAGCTTAACAGGGGCGAATGAAGCTTTCTTT
>-|-|TRBV18|TRBJ1-5
CASSSDRNSNQPQHF
TGTGCCAGCTCGTCAGACAGAAATAGCAATCAGCCCCAGCATTTT
>TRBD2|-|TRBV10-2|TRBJ2-1
CASDEIAGGPQGSYNEQFF
TGCGCCAGCGATGAGATAGCGGGAGGGCCCCAGGGCTCCTACAATGAGCAGTTCTTC
>TRBD1|once|TRBV4-1|TRBJ1-4
CASSGQGARGEKLFF
TGCGCCAGCAGCGGACAGGGGGCAAGGGGTGAAAAACTGTTTTTT
>TRBD2|-|TRBV7-2|TRBJ2-7
CASSSTSVSYEQYF
TGTGCCAGCAGCTCGACTAGCGTCTCCTACGAGCAGTACTTC
>TRBD1|-|TRBV5-1|TRBJ2-7
CASSLDRGFTYEQYF
TGCGCCAGCAGCTTGGACAGGGGGTTCACCTACGAGCAGTACTTC
>-|-|TRBV10-3|TRBJ1-1
CAISDAGRGVDTEAFF
TGTGCCATCAGTGATGCCGGGAGGGGGGTCGACACTGAAGCTTTCTTT
>TRBD1|-|TRBV6-5|TRBJ1-1
CASSTRDRGNTEAFF
TGTGCCAGCAGTACCCGGGACAGGGGGAACACTGAAGCTTTCTTT
>-|-|TRBV27|TRBJ2-3
CASSFLSTDTQYF
TGTGCCAGCAGTTTTCTAAGCACAGATACGCAGTATTTT